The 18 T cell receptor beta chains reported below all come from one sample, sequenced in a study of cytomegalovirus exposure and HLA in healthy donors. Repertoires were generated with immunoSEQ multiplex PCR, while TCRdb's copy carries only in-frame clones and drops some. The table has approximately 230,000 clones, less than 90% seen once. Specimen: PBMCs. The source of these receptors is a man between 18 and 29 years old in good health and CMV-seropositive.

DNA of the CDR3: TGCAGCGCACAACCGGGACAGGGTGAGCAGTACTTC. As protein: CSAQPGQGEQYF. V gene TRBV29-1 combines with J gene TRBJ2-7; 9 nucleotides match TRBD1. Trimming took 7 bases from V and 7 from J; bases not matched to a gene: 8. The length of the CDR3 is 12 residues. Germline V gives CDR1 SQVTM, CDR2 ANQGSEA.

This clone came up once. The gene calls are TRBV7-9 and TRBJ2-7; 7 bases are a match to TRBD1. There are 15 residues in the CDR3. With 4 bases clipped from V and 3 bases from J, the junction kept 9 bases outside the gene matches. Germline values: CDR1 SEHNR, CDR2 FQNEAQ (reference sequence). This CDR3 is CASSSDPTGSYEQYF. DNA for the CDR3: TGTGCCAGCAGCTCAGACCCGACAGGGAGCTACGAGCAGTACTTC.

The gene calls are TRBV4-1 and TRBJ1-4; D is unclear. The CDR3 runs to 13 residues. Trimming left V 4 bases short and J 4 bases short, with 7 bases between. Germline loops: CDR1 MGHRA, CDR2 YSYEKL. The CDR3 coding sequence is TGCGCCAGCAGCCCGCTATTTAATGAAAAACTGTTTTTT. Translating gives CASSPLFNEKLFF.

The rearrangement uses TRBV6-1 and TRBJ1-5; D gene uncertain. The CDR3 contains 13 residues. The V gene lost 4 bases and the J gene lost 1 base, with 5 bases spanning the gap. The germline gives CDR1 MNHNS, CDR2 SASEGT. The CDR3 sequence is CASSGDSNQPQHF. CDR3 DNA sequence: TGTGCCAGCAGTGGCGACAGCAATCAGCCCCAGCATTTT.

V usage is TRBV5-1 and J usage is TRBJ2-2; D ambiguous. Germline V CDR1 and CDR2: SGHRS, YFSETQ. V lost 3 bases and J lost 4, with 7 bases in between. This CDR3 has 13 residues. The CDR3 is CASSYRSTGELFF. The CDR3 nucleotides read TGCGCCAGCAGCTATAGGAGCACCGGGGAGCTGTTTTTT.

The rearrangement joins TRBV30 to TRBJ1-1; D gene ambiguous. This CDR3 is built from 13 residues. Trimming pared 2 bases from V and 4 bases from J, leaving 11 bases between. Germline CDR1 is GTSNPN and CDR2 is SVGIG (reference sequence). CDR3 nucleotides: TGTGCCTGGAGTCGGGGAAGAGGCACTGAAGCTTTCTTT. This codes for CAWSRGRGTEAFF.

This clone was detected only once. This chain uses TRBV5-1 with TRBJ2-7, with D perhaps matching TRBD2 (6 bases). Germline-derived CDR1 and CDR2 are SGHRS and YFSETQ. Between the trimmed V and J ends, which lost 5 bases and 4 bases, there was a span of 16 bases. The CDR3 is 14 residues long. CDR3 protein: CASRHQGGSYEQYF. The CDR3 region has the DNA TGCGCCAGCAGGCATCAGGGAGGTAGTTACGAGCAGTACTTC.

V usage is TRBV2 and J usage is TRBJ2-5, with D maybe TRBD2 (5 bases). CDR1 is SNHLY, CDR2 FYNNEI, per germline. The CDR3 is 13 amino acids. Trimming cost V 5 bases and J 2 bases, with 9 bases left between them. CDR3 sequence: CASSSADQETQYF. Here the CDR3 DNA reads TGTGCCAGCAGTTCAGCGGATCAAGAGACCCAGTACTTC.

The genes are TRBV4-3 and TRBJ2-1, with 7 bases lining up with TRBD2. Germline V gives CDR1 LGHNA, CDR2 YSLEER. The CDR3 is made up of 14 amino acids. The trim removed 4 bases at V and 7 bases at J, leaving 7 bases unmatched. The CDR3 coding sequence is TGCGCCAGCAGCCGGCTAACGGGACTAAATGAGCAGTTCTTC. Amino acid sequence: CASSRLTGLNEQFF.

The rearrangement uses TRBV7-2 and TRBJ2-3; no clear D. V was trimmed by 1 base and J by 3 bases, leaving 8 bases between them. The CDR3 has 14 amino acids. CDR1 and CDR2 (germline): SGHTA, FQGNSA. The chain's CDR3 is CASSLDHGTDTQYF. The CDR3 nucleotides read TGTGCCAGCAGCTTAGATCACGGGACAGATACGCAGTATTTT.

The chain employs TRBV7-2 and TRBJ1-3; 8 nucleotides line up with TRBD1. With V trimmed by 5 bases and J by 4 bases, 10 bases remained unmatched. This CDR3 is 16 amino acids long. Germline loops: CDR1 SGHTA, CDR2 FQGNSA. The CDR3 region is CASSPRTGPAGNTIYF. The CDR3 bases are TGTGCCAGCAGCCCACGGACAGGGCCGGCCGGAAACACCATATATTTT.

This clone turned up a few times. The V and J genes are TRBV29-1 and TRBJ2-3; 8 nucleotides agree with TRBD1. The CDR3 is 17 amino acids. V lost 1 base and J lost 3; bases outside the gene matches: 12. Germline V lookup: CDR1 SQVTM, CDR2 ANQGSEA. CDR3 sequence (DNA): TGCAGCGTTGAAGGGGGAGTCAGGGGGCTCGGTACAGATACGCAGTATTTT. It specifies CSVEGGVRGLGTDTQYF.

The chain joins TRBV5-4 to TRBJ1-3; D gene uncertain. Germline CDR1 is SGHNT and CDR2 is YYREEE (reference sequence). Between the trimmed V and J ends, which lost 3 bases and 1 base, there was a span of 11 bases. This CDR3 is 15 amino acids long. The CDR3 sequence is CASSSGRGSGNTIYF. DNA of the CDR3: TGTGCCAGCAGCTCGGGCCGGGGATCTGGAAACACCATATATTTT.

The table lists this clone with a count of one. CDR3 residues: CASSIGLWQGHEQYF. The CDR3 nucleotides read TGTGCCAGTAGTATAGGTTTGTGGCAGGGGCACGAGCAGTACTTC. The rearrangement links TRBV19 to TRBJ2-7; a weak D match, TRBD1 (6 bases). V dropped 1 base and J dropped 5 bases, with 15 bases sitting between them. Looked up from germline, CDR1 is LNHDA and CDR2 is SQIVND (reference sequence). This CDR3 region has 15 residues.

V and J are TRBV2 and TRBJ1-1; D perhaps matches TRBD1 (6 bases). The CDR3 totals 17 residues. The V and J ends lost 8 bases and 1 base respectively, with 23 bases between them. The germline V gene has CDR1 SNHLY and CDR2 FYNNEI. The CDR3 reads CASGSTGTRNKNTEAFF. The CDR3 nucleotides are TGTGCCAGCGGCAGCACCGGGACACGGAACAAGAACACTGAAGCTTTCTTT.

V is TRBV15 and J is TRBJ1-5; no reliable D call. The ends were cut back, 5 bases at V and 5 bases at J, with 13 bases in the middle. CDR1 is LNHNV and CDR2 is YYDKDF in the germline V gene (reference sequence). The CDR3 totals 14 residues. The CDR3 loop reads CATSLNGEYQPQHF. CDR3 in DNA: TGTGCCACCAGCCTGAACGGGGAGTATCAGCCCCAGCATTTT. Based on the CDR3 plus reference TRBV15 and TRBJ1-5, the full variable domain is DAMVIQNPRYQVTQFGKPVTLSCSQTLNHNVMYWYQQKSSQAPKLLFHYYDKDFNNEADTPDNFQSRRPNTSFCFLDIRSPGLGDTAMYLCATSLNGEYQPQHFGDGTRLSIL.

The CDR3 nucleotides are TGCGCCAGCAGCTTGGATCGGGACAGGGGGCTCATCGGTGGCTACACCTTC. Its translation: CASSLDRDRGLIGGYTF. The chain is built from TRBV5-1 and TRBJ1-2, with 12 bases matching TRBD1. This CDR3 has 17 residues. Germline CDR1 SGHRS, CDR2 YFSETQ. The trim removed 0 bases at V and 7 bases at J, leaving 10 bases unmatched.

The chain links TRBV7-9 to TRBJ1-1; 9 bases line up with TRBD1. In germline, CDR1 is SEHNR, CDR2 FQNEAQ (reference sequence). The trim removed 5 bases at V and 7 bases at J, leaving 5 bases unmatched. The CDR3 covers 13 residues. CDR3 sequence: CASSTGQGNEAFF. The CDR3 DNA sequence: TGTGCCAGCAGCACCGGACAGGGGAATGAAGCTTTCTTT.